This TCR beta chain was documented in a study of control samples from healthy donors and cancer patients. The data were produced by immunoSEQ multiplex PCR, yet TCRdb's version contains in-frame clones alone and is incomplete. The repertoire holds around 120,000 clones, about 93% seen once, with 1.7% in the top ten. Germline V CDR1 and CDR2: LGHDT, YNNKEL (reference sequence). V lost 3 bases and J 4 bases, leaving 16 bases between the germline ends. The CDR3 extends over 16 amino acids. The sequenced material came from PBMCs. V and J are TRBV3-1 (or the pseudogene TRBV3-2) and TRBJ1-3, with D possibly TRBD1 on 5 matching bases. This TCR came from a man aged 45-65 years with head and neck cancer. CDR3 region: CASSQGWPGYGNTIYF. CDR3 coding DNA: TGTGCCAGCAGCCAGGGATGGCCAGGGTACGGAAACACCATATATTTT.